This T cell receptor beta chain was sequenced during a study of identifying expanded T cells in peripheral blood. General study results and limits: Across healthy donors, higher total template counts meant significantly greater roughly 2-week count variance. Differentially abundant clones: 0.95 to 1.5 between replicates, approximately 16 at approximately two weeks, approximately 18 at four.

On this clone itself: What it binds is not known.

No infections or other immune events were documented during collection. TCRdb's table, derived via immunoSEQ multiplex PCR, lists solely in-frame clones and lacks some. Of tens of thousands of clones in the sample, under 85% were seen once. The TCR comes from a person aged 18 to 70 in good health. Sequenced sample: blood.

The CDR3 sequence is CSVRQGLETQYF. CDR3 DNA: TGCAGCGTTCGACAGGGGTTGGAGACCCAGTACTTC. The chain is built from TRBV29-1 and TRBJ2-5; 8 nucleotides match TRBD1. V shed 5 bases and J 5 bases; nucleotides not matched to a gene: 4. This CDR3 is 12 amino acids long. The germline CDR1 and CDR2 sequences are SQVTM and ANQGSEA. The full variable domain, rest sourced from reference TRBV29-1 and TRBJ2-5, is SAVISQKPSRDICQRGTSLTIQCQVDSQVTMMFWYRQQPGQSLTLIATANQGSEATYESGFVIDKFPISRPNLTFSTLTVSNMSPEDSSIYLCSVRQGLETQYFGPGTRLLVL.